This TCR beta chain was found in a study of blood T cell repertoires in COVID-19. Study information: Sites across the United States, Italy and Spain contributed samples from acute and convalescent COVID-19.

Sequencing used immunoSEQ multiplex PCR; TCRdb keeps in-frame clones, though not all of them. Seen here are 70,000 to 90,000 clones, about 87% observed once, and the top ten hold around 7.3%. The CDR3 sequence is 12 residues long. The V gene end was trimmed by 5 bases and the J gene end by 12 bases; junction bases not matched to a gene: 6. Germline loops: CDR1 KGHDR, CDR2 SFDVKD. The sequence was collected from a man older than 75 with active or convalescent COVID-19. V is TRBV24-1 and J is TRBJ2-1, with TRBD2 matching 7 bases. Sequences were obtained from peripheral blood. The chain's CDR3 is CATSGGGKRQFF. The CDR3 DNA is TGTGCCACCAGTGGCGGGGGTAAGCGGCAGTTCTTC.